The clone carrying this TCR beta chain has just one count. As yet, its antigen is unknown. This sample is part of a study of T-cell memory formation after mild COVID-19. Looking at the study overall: Among the donors, TCR clusters were largely specific to each donor. Study-wide results and limits: Among clones contracting day 15 to 85, CD4/CD8 was balanced, whereas later expanders leaned CD4+.

Amplification by 5'RACE using constant-segment primers produced TCR alpha and TCR beta cDNA libraries that carried sample barcodes and UMIs. A single record per CDR3 protein comes from TCRdb applying MiXCR to the 5' RACE reads. The sample consists of approximately 450,000 distinct CDR3 sequences, about 20% of them appearing once. Trimming removed 0 bases from V and 3 bases from J; junction bases left unmatched: 7. The CDR3 has 17 residues. Per the germline V gene, CDR1 is MNHNY and CDR2 is SVGAGI (reference sequence). The V and J genes are TRBV6-6 and TRBJ2-1; TRBD2 matches at 8 bases. This TCR was sampled from an adult woman who had mild COVID-19 (a few samples of this study predate the infection). Cell type and time point are not known. The sequenced sample consisted of PBMCs or a T cell subset sorted from them (not recorded which). The CDR3 DNA is TGTGCCAGCAGTTACTCGAACCGGCGGGGGGACTACAATGAGCAGTTCTTC. This encodes CASSYSNRRGDYNEQFF.